This passage covers 21 T cell receptor beta chains from one sample sequenced in a study of T-cell memory formation after mild COVID-19. Each CDR3 protein gets one entry after TCRdb re-called the 5' RACE reads with MiXCR. This table has roughly 250,000 distinct CDR3 sequences, about 16% appearing once. Sequencing input: PBMCs or a T cell subset sorted from them (not recorded which). The receptor set was obtained from a man between 18 and 35 years old who had mild COVID-19 (a few samples of this study predate the infection). Cell type and time point are not known.

The rearrangement uses TRBV28 and TRBJ2-3; 10 bases align to TRBD1. The CDR3 is 14 residues long. Germline CDR1 reads MDHEN; CDR2 reads SYDVKM. The V segment lost 7 bases and the J segment 8 bases; nucleotides outside the gene matches: 9. The CDR3: CASKTGGGRGTQYF. The CDR3 coding sequence is TGTGCCAGCAAGACAGGGGGCGGTAGGGGTACGCAGTATTTT.

This clonotype turned up a few times. This chain joins TRBV7-2 and TRBJ2-2, with TRBD1 matching 9 bases. This CDR3 spans 16 amino acids. The J segment lost 7 bases and the V segment lost 3 bases, leaving 9 bases of the junction unmatched. The V gene's germline CDR1 is SGHTA and CDR2 FQGNSA. The chain's CDR3 is CASSLHTQGAGGELFF. The DNA for the CDR3 is TGTGCCAGCAGCTTGCACACACAGGGGGCAGGCGGGGAGCTGTTTTTT. Drawing the rest from reference TRBV7-2 and TRBJ2-2, the complete variable domain is GAGVSQSPSNKVTEKGKDVELRCDPISGHTALYWYRQSLGQGLEFLIYFQGNSAPDKSGLPSDRFSAERTGGSVSTLTIQRTQQEDSAVYLCASSLHTQGAGGELFFGEGSRLTVL.

The chain links TRBV5-1 to TRBJ1-1; D uncertain. Germline V gene sequence: CDR1 SGHRS, CDR2 YFSETQ. This CDR3 is built from 14 residues. The V end lost 0 bases, the J end lost 1 base, and 7 bases lay between the germline ends. CDR3 sequence: CASSLAWGNTEAFF. The CDR3 DNA sequence: TGCGCCAGCAGCTTGGCTTGGGGGAACACTGAAGCTTTCTTT.

The V call is TRBV6-1, the J call TRBJ2-7, with D unclear. CDR1 is MNHNS, CDR2 SASEGT, per germline. This CDR3 contains 11 residues. V lost 6 bases, J lost 5 bases, and 8 bases lay in between. This CDR3 reads CASRQYDEQYV. The CDR3 nucleotides are TGTGCCAGCAGGCAGTACGACGAGCAGTACGTC.

This clonotype appeared a few times. The rearrangement uses TRBV5-1 and TRBJ1-1; 7 bases are shared with TRBD1. Unmatched junction bases numbered 7, after V lost 4 bases and J lost 4 bases. Germline V gene sequence: CDR1 SGHRS, CDR2 YFSETQ. CDR3 size: 14 residues. CDR3 in amino acids: CASSATGAVTEAFF. In nucleotides, the CDR3 is TGCGCCAGCAGCGCCACAGGGGCGGTCACTGAAGCTTTCTTT.

The rearrangement joins TRBV7-6 to TRBJ2-3; perhaps TRBD2 as D (5 bases). The germline gives CDR1 SGHVS, CDR2 FNYEAQ. This CDR3 spans 14 amino acids. The germline V and J ends were trimmed by 5 bases and 2 bases, with 11 bases remaining between them. DNA of the CDR3: TGTGCCAGCAGCACGAAGGGAGTCACAGATACGCAGTATTTT. It translates to CASSTKGVTDTQYF. Combining the CDR3 with reference TRBV7-6 and TRBJ2-3 gives the whole variable domain GAGVSQSPRYKVTKRGQDVALRCDPISGHVSLYWYRQALGQGPEFLTYFNYEAQQDKSGLPNDRFSAERPEGSISTLTIQRTEQRDSAMYRCASSTKGVTDTQYFGPGTRLTVL.

The V and J genes are TRBV5-1 and TRBJ1-2; D remains unclear. The CDR3 has 15 amino acids. The germline V gene encodes CDR1 SGHRS and CDR2 YFSETQ. Trimming removed 4 bases at V and 3 bases at J, with 16 bases between. CDR3 sequence reads: CASSTGGGVDYGYTF. In DNA form, the CDR3 reads TGCGCCAGCAGCACCGGAGGCGGGGTGGACTATGGCTACACCTTC.

The V call is TRBV7-9, the J call TRBJ1-1, with D hard to call. The CDR3 consists of 13 residues. In germline, CDR1 is SEHNR, CDR2 FQNEAQ (reference sequence). V was cut by 3 bases and J by 11 bases, with 16 bases left in between. CDR3 sequence reads: CASSFPLRSAAFF. The CDR3 coding sequence is TGTGCCAGCAGCTTCCCCTTACGTTCGGCCGCTTTCTTT.

The table lists this clonotype with a few counts. This sequence joins TRBV5-1 and TRBJ2-2; D call uncertain. Germline CDR1 is SGHRS and CDR2 is YFSETQ. V dropped 3 bases and J dropped 5 bases, with 17 bases sitting between them. The CDR3 spans 16 residues. In DNA, the CDR3 is TGCGCCAGCAGCTCCTCCCCTTCTAGGAAGACCGGGGAGCTGTTTTTT. Its translation is CASSSSPSRKTGELFF.

There are many counts of this clonotype. The rearrangement joins TRBV10-3 to TRBJ2-1, with D unclear. The V gene lost 2 bases and the J gene lost 5 bases, with 7 bases spanning the gap. CDR1 is ENHRY, CDR2 SYGVKD, per germline. The CDR3 has 13 residues. CDR3 bases: TGTGCCATCAGTGAGGACCTGGACAATGAGCAGTTCTTC. The encoded protein is CAISEDLDNEQFF.

V and J are TRBV9 and TRBJ1-1, with D maybe TRBD1 (5 bases). The CDR3 spans 16 residues. Trimming took 4 bases from V and 2 from J, leaving 18 bases between them. Per the germline V gene, CDR1 is SGDLS and CDR2 is YYNGEE. The CDR3 region is CASSSRGSEVNTEAFF. CDR3 sequence (DNA): TGTGCCAGCAGCTCCCGGGGGTCAGAAGTCAACACTGAAGCTTTCTTT. Based on the CDR3 plus reference TRBV9 and TRBJ1-1, the full variable domain is DSGVTQTPKHLITATGQRVTLRCSPRSGDLSVYWYQQSLDQGLQFLIQYYNGEERAKGNILERFSAQQFPDLHSELNLSSLELGDSALYFCASSSRGSEVNTEAFFGQGTRLTVV.

This clonotype was detected only once. This sequence joins TRBV11-2 and TRBJ2-2, with TRBD2 matching over 10 bases. The ends lost 5 bases at V and 0 bases at J; junction bases unmatched: 9. The CDR3 consists of 18 residues. Germline V lookup: CDR1 SGHAT, CDR2 FQNNGV. This CDR3 is CASSLRRAGGPNTGELFF. The CDR3 nucleotides read TGTGCCAGCAGCCTCCGAAGAGCGGGGGGGCCGAACACCGGGGAGCTGTTTTTT.

CDR3 amino acids: CASSLQGAENEAFF. The CDR3 coding sequence is TGTGCCAGCAGCTTACAGGGGGCTGAGAATGAAGCTTTCTTT. The rearrangement joins TRBV7-9 to TRBJ1-1; 8 nucleotides align to TRBD1. V lost 2 bases, J lost 7 bases, and 6 bases stayed unmatched. The CDR3 sequence is 14 residues long. Germline CDR1 and CDR2: SEHNR and FQNEAQ (reference sequence).

V usage is TRBV3-1 and J usage is TRBJ2-2, with D possibly being TRBD1 or TRBD2 (6 bases each). CDR3 length equals 13 residues. Germline values: CDR1 LGHDT, CDR2 YNNKEL (reference sequence). Deletions cut 2 bases from V and 6 bases from J, with 7 bases between. The CDR3 sequence is CASSQRGAGELFF. CDR3 sequence (DNA): TGTGCCAGCAGCCAAAGGGGGGCCGGGGAGCTGTTTTTT. Full variable domain (rest looked up from reference TRBV3-1 and TRBJ2-2): DTAVSQTPKYLVTQMGNDKSIKCEQNLGHDTMYWYKQDSKKFLKIMFSYNNKELIINETVPNRFSPKSPDKAHLNLHINSLELGDSAVYFCASSQRGAGELFFGEGSRLTVL.

The V gene is TRBV10-3, the J gene TRBJ2-3, with TRBD2 matching over 8 bases. Germline V gene lookup returns CDR1 ENHRY and CDR2 SYGVKD. This CDR3 comprises 14 residues. The V and J ends lost 5 bases and 4 bases, in that order; junction bases with no gene match: 5. The CDR3 loop is CAISFSGEADTQYF. The CDR3 nucleotides are TGTGCCATCAGTTTTAGCGGGGAGGCAGATACGCAGTATTTT.

This clonotype occurred a few times. This sequence joins TRBV7-6 and TRBJ2-1; D possibly corresponds to TRBD2 (7 bases). This CDR3 has 17 residues. With 1 base removed from V and 2 bases from J, the gap between germline ends came to 15 bases. The germline CDR1 and CDR2 sequences are SGHVS and FNYEAQ. The CDR3 bases are TGTGCCAGCAGCTTAGGACCGGGGGGCGGCGCCTACAATGAGCAGTTCTTC. Its protein product is CASSLGPGGGAYNEQFF.

At least ten counts were recorded for this clonotype. J is TRBJ1-1 and V is TRBV5-1; tentatively, D is TRBD1 (5 bases). The CDR3 contains 13 residues. The V and J ends lost 4 bases and 5 bases respectively, with 12 bases between them. Germline V CDR1 and CDR2: SGHRS, YFSETQ. CDR3 sequence: CASSMVEGTEAFF. CDR3 nucleotides: TGCGCCAGCAGCATGGTGGAGGGGACTGAAGCTTTCTTT.

V gene TRBV24-1 combines with J gene TRBJ2-3; D unresolved. Germline values: CDR1 KGHDR, CDR2 SFDVKD. CDR3 length: 15 residues. Trimming took off 1 base at V and 3 bases at J, with 10 bases between the two ends. The CDR3 nucleotides read TGTGCCACCAGTGATTTCAAGTATGGTACAGATACGCAGTATTTT. Protein sequence: CATSDFKYGTDTQYF.

This clonotype turned up a few times. The chain employs TRBV5-4 and TRBJ2-5; no clear D. Deletions cut 6 bases from V and 5 bases from J, with 14 bases between. Germline V gene data show CDR1 as SGHNT and CDR2 as YYREEE (reference sequence). CDR3 length: 13 amino acids. In DNA, the CDR3 is TGTGCCAGCACCCTTCGAGGCGAGGAGACCCAGTACTTC. It encodes CASTLRGEETQYF.

This clonotype was found a few times. The V and J genes are TRBV11-2 and TRBJ2-1; D possibly corresponds to TRBD2 (6 bases). V lost 4 bases, J lost 7 bases, and 14 bases lay in between. The CDR3 loop spans 14 amino acids. Germline CDR1 and CDR2: SGHAT and FQNNGV. The CDR3 is CASSSTRGLNEQFF. Written as DNA, the CDR3 is TGTGCCAGCAGCTCGACAAGGGGACTTAATGAGCAGTTCTTC.

This chain uses TRBV20-1 with TRBJ2-1; TRBD2 matches at 12 bases. Germline-derived CDR1 and CDR2 are DFQATT and SNEGSKA (reference sequence). Trimming at V came to 7 bases and at J to 8 bases, leaving 6 bases not matched to a gene. The CDR3 sequence is 13 residues long. CDR3 protein: CSELAGGMDEQFF. Here the CDR3 DNA reads TGCAGTGAACTAGCGGGGGGTATGGATGAGCAGTTCTTC.